These T cell receptor beta chains were read from a single sample in a study of CD8 T cells in Susac syndrome. MiXCR was run by TCRdb on the immunoSEQ multiplex PCR reads, yielding one entry per CDR3 protein. The sample has 330,000 or so distinct CDR3 sequences; roughly 90% are singletons. What was sequenced was CD8+ T cells from PBMCs. The receptors derive from a human donor with multiple sclerosis. The CDR3 runs from the conserved cysteine through the conserved F or W. D genes are given only for firm matches. A row's size may be missing; if present it is once, few, many or a size class.

TRBJ2-7,14,TRBV5-1,-,-,CASSSGGQFLEQYF,TGCGCCAGCAGCTCCGGGGGTCAGTTTCTCGAGCAGTACTTC
TRBJ2-1,15,TRBV9,TRBD2,-,CASGTSGNLYNEQFF,TGTGCCAGCGGGACTAGCGGGAATCTCTACAATGAGCAGTTCTTC
TRBJ2-5,15,TRBV29-1,TRBD2,-,CSVEFLADYQETQYF,TGCAGCGTTGAGTTCCTAGCGGATTACCAAGAGACCCAGTACTTC
TRBJ2-7,15,TRBV2,TRBD2,-,CASSVGGGQAYEQYF,TGTGCCAGCAGTGTTGGGGGAGGGCAAGCCTACGAGCAGTACTTC
TRBJ2-6,19,TRBV7-9,TRBD1,-,CASSLGSGTDASGANVLTF,TGTGCCAGCAGCTTAGGCTCCGGGACAGACGCCTCTGGGGCCAACGTCCTGACTTTC
TRBJ2-7,14,TRBV4-3,-,-,CASSQEGGVGEQYF,TGCGCCAGCAGCCAAGAAGGAGGCGTGGGCGAGCAGTACTTC
TRBJ2-5,18,TRBV6-5,-,once,CASSYSRQPQGDQETQYF,TGTGCCAGCAGTTACTCTAGGCAGCCCCAAGGGGACCAAGAGACCCAGTACTTC
TRBJ2-2,16,TRBV6-1,TRBD2,-,CASRLLAGVDTGELFF,TGTGCCAGCAGACTACTAGCGGGAGTGGACACCGGGGAGCTGTTTTTT
TRBJ2-1,18,TRBV4-2,-,-,CASSHPTVPGSSYNEQFF,TGTGCCAGCAGCCATCCGACAGTCCCTGGGAGCTCCTACAATGAGCAGTTCTTC
TRBJ2-1,16,TRBV23-1,TRBD1,-,CASSQEPGQESNEQFF,TGCGCCAGCAGTCAAGAACCGGGACAGGAGAGTAATGAGCAGTTCTTC
TRBJ2-7,13,TRBV12-3/TRBV12-4,-,once,CASSLVPGFEQYF,TGTGCCAGCAGTTTGGTTCCCGGGTTCGAGCAGTACTTC
TRBJ2-1,14,TRBV5-1,-,once,CASSLNEGYNEQFF,TGCGCCAGCAGCTTGAATGAGGGCTACAATGAGCAGTTCTTC
TRBJ2-2,17,TRBV6-5,TRBD2,once,CASSYFSGRDSTGELFF,TGTGCCAGCAGTTACTTTAGCGGGAGGGATTCCACCGGGGAGCTGTTTTTT
TRBJ2-1,14,TRBV2,-,-,CASSRSSSSNEQFF,TGTGCCAGCAGCCGCTCTAGCTCTAGCAATGAGCAGTTCTTC
TRBJ2-6,16,TRBV6-2/TRBV6-3,-,-,CASSYAGSSGANVLTF,TGTGCCAGCAGTTATGCGGGCTCCTCTGGGGCCAACGTCCTGACTTTC
TRBJ2-4,13,TRBV11-2,-,once,CASSSGHGSIQYF,TGTGCCAGCAGCTCGGGGCACGGGAGCATTCAGTACTTC
TRBJ2-1,14,TRBV6-6,-,-,CASSSTSVRAEQFF,TGTGCCAGCAGCTCGACTAGTGTGCGCGCTGAGCAGTTCTTC
TRBJ1-5,14,TRBV7-2,-,-,CASSLGFSWQPQHF,TGTGCCAGCAGCTTAGGTTTTTCATGGCAGCCCCAGCATTTT
TRBJ2-7,14,TRBV7-9,-,-,CASNDRDTNYEQYF,TGTGCCAGCAACGACCGGGACACCAACTACGAGCAGTACTTC
TRBJ2-1,14,TRBV11-1,-,-,CASSSSPPDNEQFF,TGTGCCAGCAGCTCCAGCCCTCCAGATAATGAGCAGTTCTTC
TRBJ2-7,16,TRBV13,-,-,CASSLGELGRPYEQYF,TGTGCCAGCAGCTTAGGTGAGCTGGGTCGCCCCTACGAGCAGTACTTC
TRBJ2-4,16,TRBV23-1,TRBD1,-,CASRPRTGLSKNIQYF,TGCGCCAGCAGACCCCGGACAGGGCTGTCCAAAAACATTCAGTACTTC
TRBJ1-5,13,TRBV5-8,-,-,CASSLLEDQPQHF,TGTGCCAGCAGCTTGTTAGAGGATCAGCCCCAGCATTTT
TRBJ2-2,14,TRBV27,-,-,CASSLAPSSGELFF,TGTGCCAGCAGTTTAGCCCCTAGTTCCGGGGAGCTGTTTTTT
TRBJ2-5,12,TRBV7-9,-,few,CASSFGVETQYF,TGTGCCAGCAGTTTCGGGGTGGAGACCCAGTACTTC
TRBJ1-1,15,TRBV6-2/TRBV6-3,TRBD1,-,CASRPQGVRNTEVFF,TGTGCCAGCAGACCACAGGGGGTAAGGAACACTGAAGTTTTCTTT
TRBJ2-5,15,TRBV28,-,once,CASSPPGLHQETQYF,TGTGCCAGCAGTCCTCCGGGACTTCACCAAGAGACCCAGTACTTC
TRBJ2-7,14,TRBV28,-,-,CASRQTGTYDEQYF,TGTGCCAGCAGACAGACCGGGACCTATGACGAGCAGTACTTC
TRBJ2-2,14,TRBV4-3,-,-,CASSQDRGPGELFF,TGCGCCAGCAGCCAAGATCGGGGACCCGGGGAGCTGTTTTTT
TRBJ2-5,14,TRBV4-2,-,-,CASSGVSGFETQYF,TGTGCCAGCAGTGGGGTATCGGGCTTTGAGACCCAGTACTTC
TRBJ2-1,15,TRBV27,-,-,CASSLGAGSTDEQFF,TGTGCCAGCAGCCTGGGGGCGGGGTCTACGGATGAGCAGTTCTTC
TRBJ2-7,14,TRBV30,TRBD1,-,CAWTTGGASYEQYF,TGTGCCTGGACGACAGGGGGTGCCTCCTACGAGCAGTACTTC
TRBJ2-1,18,TRBV7-6,TRBD2,-,CASSLTSGGASAYNEQFF,TGTGCCAGCAGCCTAACTAGCGGGGGGGCCTCCGCCTACAATGAGCAGTTCTTC
TRBJ1-5,17,TRBV28,-,once,CASSLFSQAVPGQPQHF,TGTGCCAGCAGTTTATTTTCCCAGGCAGTTCCAGGTCAGCCCCAGCATTTT
TRBJ2-3,10,TRBV7-9,-,-,CASSSSTQYF,TGTGCCAGCAGCTCCAGTACGCAGTATTTT
TRBJ2-3,15,TRBV20-1,TRBD2,-,CSARGGGLVSGTQYF,TGCAGTGCTAGAGGGGGGGGACTAGTCTCCGGTACGCAGTATTTT
TRBJ2-1,14,TRBV5-1,-,-,CASTSLNQGGEQFF,TGCGCCAGCACCTCGTTGAACCAGGGCGGTGAGCAGTTCTTC
TRBJ1-1,15,TRBV12-3/TRBV12-4,-,-,CASSSTDRPNTEAFF,TGTGCCAGCAGTTCCACCGACAGGCCGAACACTGAAGCTTTCTTT
TRBJ2-5,15,TRBV20-1,-,-,CSARLARDTQETQYF,TGCAGTGCTCGTTTGGCCCGGGACACCCAAGAGACCCAGTACTTC
TRBJ2-1,14,TRBV20-1,TRBD1,-,CSAPQGATYNEQFF,TGCAGTGCTCCCCAGGGGGCGACCTACAATGAGCAGTTCTTC
TRBJ2-7,15,TRBV15,TRBD2,-,CATSVPSGSSYEQYF,TGTGCCACCAGCGTACCTAGCGGGAGCTCCTACGAGCAGTACTTC